These T cell receptor beta chains were read from a single sample in a study of glioma-infiltrating T cells. Each CDR3 protein gets one entry after TCRdb re-called the multiplex PCR reads with MiXCR. The sample carries 300,000 to 450,000 distinct CDR3 sequences, roughly two fifths recorded once. Sequencing was carried out using glioma tissue, nonneoplastic brain tissue, or PBMCs (not recorded which). Receptors originate from a human donor with low-grade glioma or glioblastoma, undergoing nonglioma brain surgery, or in good health (not recorded which). Both conserved end residues are trimmed from each CDR3.

CDR3aa: SARSWREQETQY; v_gene: TRBV20-1; j_gene: TRBJ2-5
CDR3aa: ASSLASAVLAKNIQY; v_gene: TRBV7-2; j_gene: TRBJ2-4
CDR3aa: ASSLGGLKQF; v_gene: TRBV7-2; j_gene: TRBJ2-1
CDR3aa: SAMGQPTTEAF; v_gene: TRBV20-1; j_gene: TRBJ1-1
CDR3aa: ASSLIGTLYGYT; v_gene: TRBV7-2; j_gene: TRBJ1-2
CDR3aa: ASSPGQGDGYT; v_gene: TRBV7-9; j_gene: TRBJ1-2
CDR3aa: ASSEDRGRNQPQR; v_gene: TRBV12-3/TRBV12-4; j_gene: TRBJ1-5
CDR3aa: ASRPLAGVEQF; v_gene: TRBV11-2; j_gene: TRBJ2-1
CDR3aa: ASSLSSLGGRNQPQH; v_gene: TRBV27; j_gene: TRBJ1-5
CDR3aa: ASSPLGEYLDGYT; v_gene: TRBV27; j_gene: TRBJ1-2
CDR3aa: ASSLSQGLIISSYEQY; v_gene: TRBV7-2; j_gene: TRBJ2-7
CDR3aa: ASSLGTAGTQY; v_gene: TRBV28; j_gene: TRBJ2-3
CDR3aa: ASSRRAGGLINEQF; v_gene: TRBV6-2/TRBV6-3; j_gene: .
CDR3aa: ASSLRRLGGEKLF; v_gene: TRBV28; j_gene: TRBJ1-4
CDR3aa: ASSYVPGGEVY; v_gene: TRBV6-2/TRBV6-3; j_gene: TRBJ2-7
CDR3aa: ASSGQGGLEQY; v_gene: TRBV12-3/TRBV12-4; j_gene: TRBJ2-7
CDR3aa: ASSHPPVGSYTEAF; v_gene: TRBV4-2; j_gene: TRBJ1-1
CDR3aa: DSSPSQIDGYT; v_gene: TRBV18; j_gene: TRBJ1-2
CDR3aa: ASVPLIAVYEQY; v_gene: TRBV6-2/TRBV6-3; j_gene: TRBJ2-7
CDR3aa: ASSQFHLATNEKLF; v_gene: TRBV3-1; j_gene: TRBJ1-4
CDR3aa: ASGVTRDSFTEAF; v_gene: TRBV6-2/TRBV6-3; j_gene: TRBJ1-1
CDR3aa: ASSKRTYNNEQF; v_gene: TRBV14; j_gene: TRBJ2-1
CDR3aa: ASSQDRGRIQETQY; v_gene: TRBV14; j_gene: TRBJ2-5
CDR3aa: ASSFALATGTDTQY; v_gene: TRBV27; j_gene: TRBJ2-3
CDR3aa: ASSERSGIYEQY; v_gene: TRBV25-1; j_gene: TRBJ2-7
CDR3aa: ASSHPYGVGYGYT; v_gene: TRBV3-1; j_gene: TRBJ1-2
CDR3aa: ASSPDRGRGDTQY; v_gene: TRBV12-3/TRBV12-4; j_gene: TRBJ2-3
CDR3aa: ASSFWYEQY; v_gene: TRBV12-3/TRBV12-4; j_gene: TRBJ2-7
CDR3aa: ASSPIGRSNEKLF; v_gene: TRBV5-5; j_gene: TRBJ1-4
CDR3aa: AISDHREAHSYEQY; v_gene: TRBV10-3; j_gene: TRBJ2-7
CDR3aa: ASSRYGLAGADTQY; v_gene: TRBV27; j_gene: TRBJ2-3
CDR3aa: SVHRGPNYGYT; v_gene: TRBV20-1; j_gene: TRBJ1-2
CDR3aa: SARSENYGYT; v_gene: TRBV20-1; j_gene: TRBJ1-2
CDR3aa: ASSLPNDYEQY; v_gene: TRBV28; j_gene: TRBJ2-7
CDR3aa: ASSYGTGISGNTIY; v_gene: TRBV6-6; j_gene: TRBJ1-3
CDR3aa: ATSRDRRGDTQY; v_gene: TRBV15; j_gene: TRBJ2-3
CDR3aa: ASSATGNTIY; v_gene: TRBV7-2; j_gene: TRBJ1-3
CDR3aa: ASSAGGLDSYNEQF; v_gene: TRBV28; j_gene: TRBJ2-1
CDR3aa: ASSLMTSGGSYEQY; v_gene: TRBV28; j_gene: TRBJ2-7
CDR3aa: ASSPALVGLNEQF; v_gene: TRBV7-2; j_gene: TRBJ2-1
CDR3aa: ASSQTGASSYEQY; v_gene: TRBV13; j_gene: TRBJ2-7
CDR3aa: ASGYGREVLKGAF; v_gene: TRBV6-2/TRBV6-3; j_gene: TRBJ1-1
CDR3aa: ASKRQGSNSNQPQH; v_gene: TRBV2; j_gene: TRBJ1-5
CDR3aa: ATSGRLAGEETQY; v_gene: TRBV15; j_gene: TRBJ2-5
CDR3aa: ASSPHGAKRLSYEQY; v_gene: TRBV4-1; j_gene: TRBJ2-7
CDR3aa: ASSFTSPLGTGYNEQF; v_gene: TRBV27; j_gene: TRBJ2-1
CDR3aa: ASSHLRDVEAF; v_gene: TRBV3-1; j_gene: TRBJ1-1
CDR3aa: ASSQVYGQGRDGYT; v_gene: TRBV4-3; j_gene: TRBJ1-2
CDR3aa: ASSYRAAGGEQY; v_gene: TRBV6-6; j_gene: TRBJ2-7
CDR3aa: ASSPWWETQY; v_gene: TRBV7-9; j_gene: TRBJ2-5
CDR3aa: ASSAGRTGNIQY; v_gene: TRBV6-1; j_gene: TRBJ2-4
CDR3aa: SVERREGPTQY; v_gene: TRBV29-1; j_gene: TRBJ2-3
CDR3aa: ASRLSQVGTQY; v_gene: TRBV28; j_gene: TRBJ2-5
CDR3aa: ASTLRLGRGVPGSGYT; v_gene: TRBV19; j_gene: TRBJ1-2